The rows below give T cell receptor beta chains drawn from one sample of a study of blood T cell repertoires in COVID-19. The data were produced by immunoSEQ multiplex PCR, yet TCRdb's version contains in-frame clones alone and is incomplete. The sample gives a few hundred thousand clones, around 86% of which show up once; about 2% is in the top ten. Sequencing was done on a sample of peripheral blood. These receptors were taken from a man aged 25-45 years who had recovered from COVID-19. CDR3s leave out the opening cysteine and the closing phenylalanine or tryptophan. Each record gives: J gene, V gene, CDR3 protein.

TRBJ2-6 | TRBV28 | ASSTAGAGANVLT
TRBJ1-3 | TRBV11-2 | ASSKAGQGGNTIY
TRBJ2-3 | TRBV2 | ASGALAATDTQY
TRBJ2-7 | TRBV7-9 | ASSPGSFYEQY
TRBJ2-3 | TRBV18 | ASSPERDTQY
TRBJ2-7 | TRBV7-2 | ASSPTRAGTVEQY
TRBJ2-2 | TRBV5-1 | ASSLGGTRGELF
TRBJ1-2 | TRBV5-1 | ASSPGQGRYGYT
TRBJ2-5 | TRBV7-9 | ASSSGLGRETQY
TRBJ1-1 | TRBV7-9 | ASSPDINTEAF
TRBJ2-7 | TRBV19 | ASSNTGSYEQY
TRBJ2-1 | TRBV6-6 | ASSTIAGVYNEQF
TRBJ1-1 | TRBV28 | ASRTGNRVTEAF
TRBJ1-1 | TRBV19 | ASSISPDTEAF
TRBJ1-2 | TRBV18 | ASSPRQGAGYGYT
TRBJ2-3 | TRBV3-1/TRBV3-2 | ASSQVTTEIRTDTQY
TRBJ2-7 | TRBV5-6 | ASRVIGRSEQY
TRBJ2-5 | TRBV28 | ASTRGAAETQY
TRBJ1-2 | TRBV29-1 | SERTGGDGYT
TRBJ2-3 | TRBV6-2/TRBV6-3 | ASSYSSVGGEGNTDTQY
TRBJ1-1 | TRBV5-4 | ASMSAGYEAF
TRBJ1-2 | TRBV6-5 | ASSPGQGVYGYT
TRBJ2-4 | TRBV19 | ASSGGRMGKNIQY
TRBJ1-5 | TRBV27 | ASSSQGFYRNNQPQH
TRBJ1-1 | TRBV5-4 | ASSLAGVGDTEAF
TRBJ1-3 | TRBV5-1 | ASSLAGTGYNTIY
TRBJ1-5 | TRBV4-1 | ASSQAPTGYSNQPQH
TRBJ1-2 | TRBV27 | ASSFGTNYGYT
TRBJ2-3 | TRBV2 | ASRQGARGTQY
TRBJ2-1 | TRBV29-1 | SVGGAGGRGEQF
TRBJ1-4 | TRBV5-4 | ASSRELATNEKLF
TRBJ1-3 | TRBV5-8 | ASSSGQGDGNTIY
TRBJ2-2 | TRBV12-3/TRBV12-4 | ASSLSAGELF
TRBJ1-5 | TRBV5-8 | ASSFWGGVRNQPQH
TRBJ2-3 | TRBV5-1 | ASSLDRGADTQY
TRBJ2-1 | TRBV5-1 | ASSLRRDSYNEQF
TRBJ2-4 | TRBV21-1 | ARRDRKNIQY
TRBJ2-3 | TRBV5-1 | ASSLAAGGLDTQY
TRBJ2-1 | TRBV9 | ASSQLAGGPNEQF
TRBJ2-5 | TRBV27 | ASSGLQGETQY
TRBJ1-2 | TRBV28 | ASSGDRVFAYGYT
TRBJ1-1 | TRBV7-3 | ASSHEEDTEAF
TRBJ2-7 | TRBV7-8 | ASSLLGQASSYEQY
TRBJ2-7 | TRBV27 | ASSPSPGPQGSEQY
TRBJ1-5 | TRBV6-6 | ASSPLGTVDQPQH
TRBJ1-1 | TRBV5-4 | ASSNDRVRTEAF
TRBJ1-1 | TRBV7-9 | ASSSLRGLNTEAF
TRBJ1-2 | TRBV5-1 | ASSLDSQGHYGYT
TRBJ2-5 | TRBV19 | ASSTSGGAWETQY
TRBJ1-2 | TRBV3-1/TRBV3-2 | ASSQDQGERGYT
TRBJ1-6 | TRBV27 | ASSRVGSYNSPLH
TRBJ2-5 | TRBV19 | ASSSGNQETQY